This T cell receptor beta chain stems from a study of blood T cell repertoires in COVID-19. Turning to the study itself: Both acute and convalescent COVID-19 samples were obtained from the United States, Italy and Spain.

Data came from immunoSEQ multiplex PCR; TCRdb stores just in-frame clones and leaves some out. The sample yields approximately 270,000 clones, 70% to 90% seen once. Germline-derived CDR1 and CDR2 are SGHAT and FQNNGV. Between the trimmed V and J ends, which lost 5 bases and 5 bases, there was a span of 12 bases. The CDR3 runs 13 residues. The chain recombines TRBV11-2 with TRBJ1-1; the D gene is possibly TRBD1 (6 bases). The sequence derives from a man aged 18 to 30 with active or convalescent COVID-19. Sequencing was carried out using peripheral blood. CDR3 sequence: CASSPFQGTEAFF. The CDR3 DNA is TGTGCCAGCAGCCCCTTTCAGGGGACTGAAGCTTTCTTT.